Presented here are 17 T cell receptor beta chains from one specimen sequenced in a study of CD8+CD57+ T cells in acquired aplastic anemia. Genomic DNA constituted the template upon which TCR beta VDJ and CDR3 profiling was performed. TCRdb used MiXCR to reprocess the reads, holding one entry per CDR3 protein. The table has under 150,000 distinct CDR3 sequences, over 30% seen once. Patients selected for sequencing had displayed CD8+CD57+ cell expansion by flow cytometry. The sequenced material came from sorted CD4+, CD8+, or CD8+CD57+ T cells (not recorded which) from PBMCs. These receptors were taken from a human donor with aplastic anemia.

The J gene is TRBJ1-1, the V gene TRBV10-3; perhaps TRBD1 as D (6 bases). V dropped 2 bases and J dropped 1 base, with 14 bases sitting between them. The CDR3 extends over 16 amino acids. Per germline, CDR1 ENHRY and CDR2 SYGVKD. CDR3: CAISEGYRASNTEAFF. CDR3 DNA sequence: TGTGCCATCAGTGAGGGCTACAGGGCATCGAACACTGAAGCTTTCTTT.

This clonotype occurred many times. The J gene is TRBJ1-1, the V gene TRBV12-3 or TRBV12-4, with D possibly matching TRBD1 (5 bases). The CDR3 is 13 residues long. Trimming left V 6 bases short and J 3 bases short, with 11 bases between. The CDR3 region is CASRVTGDTEAFF. The CDR3, as DNA: TGTGCCAGCAGGGTTACAGGAGACACTGAAGCTTTCTTT.

This clonotype has a handful of counts. A much more abundant neighbour one base away suggests this may be a read error. This sequence joins TRBV5-6 and TRBJ1-1; 7 bases are shared with TRBD1. The trim removed 9 bases at V and 0 bases at J, leaving 8 bases unmatched. Germline V lookup: CDR1 SGHDT, CDR2 YYEEEE. The CDR3 sequence is 14 residues long. The CDR3 protein is CATSRQGLNTEAFF. In nucleotides, the CDR3 is TGTGCCACCAGTCGACAGGGTCTGAACACTGAAGCTTTCTTT.

This clonotype was detected ten times or more. The chain has TRBV5-1 and TRBJ2-3; D is possibly TRBD1 or TRBD2 (5 bases each). Germline V gives CDR1 SGHRS, CDR2 YFSETQ. CDR3 length equals 16 residues. The V and J ends lost 1 base and 0 bases respectively, with 12 bases between them. CDR3 DNA sequence: TGCGCCAGCAGCTTGCTATCTGGGGGAAGCACAGATACGCAGTATTTT. It encodes CASSLLSGGSTDTQYF.

This clonotype has a count of ten or more. V and J are TRBV5-1 and TRBJ2-6; TRBD2 agrees at 7 bases. CDR3 size: 15 residues. V dropped 0 bases and J dropped 4; count of bases not matched to a gene: 1. CDR1 is SGHRS, CDR2 YFSETQ, per germline. CDR3 sequence reads: CASSLGTRGANVLTF. DNA of the CDR3: TGCGCCAGCAGCTTGGGGACTAGGGGGGCCAACGTCCTGACTTTC.

This clonotype was recorded at least ten times. The genes are TRBV29-1 and TRBJ2-6; 9 nucleotides agree with TRBD1. This CDR3 has 16 residues. After removal of 6 bases from V and 0 bases from J, the junction contained 6 bases not matched to a gene. Germline values: CDR1 SQVTM, CDR2 ANQGSEA. The CDR3 here is CSVAGTGSSGANVLTF. Written as DNA, the CDR3 is TGCAGCGTAGCCGGGACAGGGAGCTCTGGGGCCAACGTCCTGACTTTC.

This clonotype was observed many times. This sequence joins TRBV19 and TRBJ1-5, with D possibly TRBD1 on 5 matching bases. Germline V CDR1 and CDR2: LNHDA, SQIVND (reference sequence). The CDR3 covers 15 residues. Trimming removed 4 bases at V and 7 bases at J, with 17 bases between. The CDR3 DNA reads as TGTGCCAGTAGTAATGTTGGGGGGACGAACCAGCCCCAGCATTTT. Translating it yields CASSNVGGTNQPQHF.

As to this clonotype: This may be a read error: a much more frequent sequence differs by one nucleotide. The DNA for the CDR3 is TGTGCCGGCAGCCCCTTCCCCGAAGAGACCCAGTACTTC. Encoded protein: CAGSPFPEETQYF. J is TRBJ2-5 and V is TRBV11-2; D uncertain. From germline, CDR1 is SGHAT and CDR2 FQNNGV. This CDR3 is 13 amino acids long. The full variable domain, in which reference TRBV11-2 and TRBJ2-5 provide the parts outside the CDR3, is EAGVAQSPRYKIIEKRQSVAFWCNPISGHATLYWYQQILGQGPKLLIQFQNNGVVDDSQLPKDRFSAERLKGVDSTLKIQPAKLEDSAVYLCAGSPFPEETQYFGPGTRLLVL.

This clonotype was observed at least ten times. V is TRBV9 and J is TRBJ2-3, with 14 bases lining up with TRBD2. The J segment lost 7 bases and the V segment lost 2 bases, leaving 6 bases of the junction unmatched. The V gene's germline CDR1 is SGDLS and CDR2 YYNGEE. The CDR3 consists of 16 residues. CDR3 in amino acids: CASSVMTSGGANTQYF. CDR3 nucleotide sequence: TGTGCCAGCAGCGTTATGACTAGCGGGGGGGCCAATACGCAGTATTTT. The full variable domain, in which reference TRBV9 and TRBJ2-3 provide the parts outside the CDR3, is DSGVTQTPKHLITATGQRVTLRCSPRSGDLSVYWYQQSLDQGLQFLIQYYNGEERAKGNILERFSAQQFPDLHSELNLSSLELGDSALYFCASSVMTSGGANTQYFGPGTRLTVL.

The chain carries TRBV10-3 and TRBJ2-1; TRBD2 matches 8 bases. The CDR3 is 13 amino acids. The germline V gene encodes CDR1 ENHRY and CDR2 SYGVKD. The V segment lost 7 bases and the J segment 7 bases; nucleotides outside the gene matches: 6. CDR3 in DNA: TGTGCCATCAAGGGCGGGGGGTGGAATGAGCAGTTCTTC. As protein: CAIKGGGWNEQFF.

Concerning this clonotype: The conserved final phenylalanine or tryptophan is absent from the CDR3, which likely points to a read error. The chain links TRBV10-3 to TRBJ2-3; D is possibly TRBD2 (6 bases). V lost 2 bases and J lost 0, with 15 bases in between. The CDR3 runs 17 residues. The germline V gene has CDR1 ENHRY and CDR2 SYGVKD. The CDR3: CAISETLALPSTDTQYS. In nucleotides, the CDR3 is TGTGCCATCAGTGAGACACTAGCCCTCCCAAGCACAGATACGCAGTATTCT.

This clonotype was counted many times. This sequence joins TRBV5-6 and TRBJ2-1, with 10 bases fitting TRBD2. The germline CDR1 and CDR2 sequences are SGHDT and YYEEEE. The CDR3 consists of 16 residues. V dropped 5 bases and J dropped 5; count of bases not matched to a gene: 10. The CDR3 sequence: CASSLNSGGIHNEQFF. The CDR3 DNA sequence: TGTGCCAGCAGTCTCAATAGCGGGGGGATACACAATGAGCAGTTCTTC.

In its sample, this clonotype was seen a few times. The chain is built from TRBV10-3 and TRBJ2-7; 10 bases agree with TRBD2. CDR1 is ENHRY, CDR2 SYGVKD, per germline. Germline trimming cut 4 bases from V and 7 bases from J; bases unmatched to any gene: 7. The CDR3 is 14 residues long. CDR3 in amino acids: CAISGSGTSVEQYV. Here the CDR3 DNA reads TGTGCCATCAGTGGGTCCGGGACTAGCGTTGAGCAGTACGTC.

The genes are TRBV25-1 and TRBJ2-7; possible D gene TRBD1, 7 bases. Germline lookup yields CDR1 MGHDK and CDR2 SYGVNS. Trimming left V 11 bases short and J 11 bases short, with 19 bases between. This CDR3 is built from 11 residues. The CDR3 DNA follows: TGTGCCTGGAGTGGAGGGACAGAGAAGTACTTC. Its protein is CAWSGGTEKYF.

This clonotype was counted ten times or more. This rearrangement joins TRBV6-4 to TRBJ1-6; 10 bases map to TRBD1. Germline lookup yields CDR1 MRHNA and CDR2 SNTAGT. This CDR3 is 17 amino acids long. J gave up 9 bases and V 4 bases, and 12 bases lay outside the gene matches. CDR3 residues: CASSAPRGQGRISPLHF. DNA for the CDR3: TGTGCCAGCAGTGCTCCTAGGGGACAGGGGCGAATTTCACCCCTCCACTTT.

The V gene is TRBV20-1, the J gene TRBJ2-3; D is undetermined. V was trimmed by 0 bases and J by 5 bases, leaving 12 bases between them. Germline V gene sequence: CDR1 DFQATT, CDR2 SNEGSKA (reference sequence). This CDR3 region has 14 residues. Here the CDR3 reads CSARDQVQLDTQYF. In nucleotides, the CDR3 is TGCAGTGCTAGAGATCAGGTACAGCTAGATACGCAGTATTTT.

The CDR3, as DNA: TGTGCCAGCAGCTTAACAGGGTTGGCCGAGCAGTACGTC. It translates to CASSLTGLAEQYV. The chain has TRBV7-6 and TRBJ2-7, with D maybe TRBD1 (6 bases). Germline V gives CDR1 SGHVS, CDR2 FNYEAQ. V lost 2 bases to trimming and J lost 6 bases, with 11 bases between them. The CDR3 runs to 13 residues.